This T cell receptor beta chain came from a study of T cell repertoires in cytomegalovirus infection. Across the whole study: Use of recently identified HLA-C-restricted and well-studied HLA-B-restricted CMV epitopes was part of the study. Public TCR beta signatures provided an indication of both CMV infection and a matching HLA type. Study-wide results and caveats: Dominant in the ex vivo response were TCR beta clonotypes restricted by HLA-C and specific for CMV.

About this clonotype: The antigen is undetermined.

MiXCR, run by TCRdb on the reads, gives a single entry per CDR3 protein. The repertoire holds about half a million distinct CDR3 sequences, 33% seen once, with roughly 16% in the top ten. Deletions cut 5 bases from V and 7 bases from J, with 12 bases between. CDR3 length: 13 amino acids. Germline V gives CDR1 LNHDA, CDR2 SQIVND (reference sequence). The source of this sequence is a human donor in good health (CMV status not recorded). Some clones in this sample may be carry-over from other donors' samples. The chain employs TRBV19 and TRBJ2-1; D gene unclear. This material consisted of cultured PBMCs, taken from culture after CMV antigen stimulation. Here the CDR3 reads CASSFGMKNEQFF. CDR3 DNA: TGTGCCAGTAGTTTTGGGATGAAGAATGAGCAGTTCTTC. The variable domain in full, completed from reference TRBV19 and TRBJ2-1, reads DGGITQSPKYLFRKEGQNVTLSCEQNLNHDAMYWYRQDPGQGLRLIYYSQIVNDFQKGDIAEGYSVSREKKESFPLTVTSAQKNPTAFYLCASSFGMKNEQFFGPGTRLTVL.